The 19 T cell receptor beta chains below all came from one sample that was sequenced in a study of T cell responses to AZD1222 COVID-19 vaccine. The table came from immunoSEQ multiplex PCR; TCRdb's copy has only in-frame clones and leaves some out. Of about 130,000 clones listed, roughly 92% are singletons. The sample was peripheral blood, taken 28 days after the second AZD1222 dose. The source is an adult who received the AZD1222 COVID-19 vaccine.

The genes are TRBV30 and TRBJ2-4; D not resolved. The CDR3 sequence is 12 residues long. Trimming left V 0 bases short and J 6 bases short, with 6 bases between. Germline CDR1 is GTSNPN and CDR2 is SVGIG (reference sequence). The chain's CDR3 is CAWSVMGNIQYF. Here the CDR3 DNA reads TGTGCCTGGAGTGTAATGGGAAACATTCAGTACTTC.

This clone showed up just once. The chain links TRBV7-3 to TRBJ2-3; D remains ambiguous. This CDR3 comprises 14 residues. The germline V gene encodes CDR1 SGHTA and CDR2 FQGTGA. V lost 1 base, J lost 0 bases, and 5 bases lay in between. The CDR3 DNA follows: TGTGCCAGCAGCTTAATTCCTAGCACAGATACGCAGTATTTT. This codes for CASSLIPSTDTQYF. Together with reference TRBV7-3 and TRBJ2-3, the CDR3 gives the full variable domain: GAGVSQTPSNKVTEKGKYVELRCDPISGHTALYWYRQSLGQGPEFLIYFQGTGAADDSGLPNDRFFAVRPEGSVSTLKIQRTERGDSAVYLCASSLIPSTDTQYFGPGTRLTVL.

The CDR3 DNA sequence: TGCGCCAGCAGCTTGGGGACTCCGAGCACAGATACGCAGTATTTT. Protein sequence: CASSLGTPSTDTQYF. The chain couples TRBV5-1 to TRBJ2-3; weak D call: TRBD2 (5 bases). The CDR3 consists of 15 residues. Trimming shortened V by 0 bases and J by 0 bases, and 8 bases separated the two germline ends. Germline V gene data show CDR1 as SGHRS and CDR2 as YFSETQ.

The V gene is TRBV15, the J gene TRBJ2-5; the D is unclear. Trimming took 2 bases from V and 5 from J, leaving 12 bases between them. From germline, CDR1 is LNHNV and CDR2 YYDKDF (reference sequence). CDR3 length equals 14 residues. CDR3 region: CATSRSRPPETQYF. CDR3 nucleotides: TGTGCCACCAGCAGATCTAGGCCGCCGGAGACCCAGTACTTC.

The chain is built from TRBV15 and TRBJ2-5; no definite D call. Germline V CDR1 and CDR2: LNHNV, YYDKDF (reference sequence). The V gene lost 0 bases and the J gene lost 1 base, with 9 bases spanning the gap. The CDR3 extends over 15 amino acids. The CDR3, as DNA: TGTGCCACCAGCAGAGATTTGGGCGTCCAAGAGACCCAGTACTTC. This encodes CATSRDLGVQETQYF. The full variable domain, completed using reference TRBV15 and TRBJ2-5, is DAMVIQNPRYQVTQFGKPVTLSCSQTLNHNVMYWYQQKSSQAPKLLFHYYDKDFNNEADTPDNFQSRRPNTSFCFLDIRSPGLGDTAMYLCATSRDLGVQETQYFGPGTRLLVL.

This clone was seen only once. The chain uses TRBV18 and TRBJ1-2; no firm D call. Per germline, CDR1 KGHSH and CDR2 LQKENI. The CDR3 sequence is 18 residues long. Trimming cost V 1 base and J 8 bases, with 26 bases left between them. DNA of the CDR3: TGTGCCAGCTCACCACAGAAACGATCGGACTCTACGGGGAGAGGCTACACCTTC. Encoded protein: CASSPQKRSDSTGRGYTF.

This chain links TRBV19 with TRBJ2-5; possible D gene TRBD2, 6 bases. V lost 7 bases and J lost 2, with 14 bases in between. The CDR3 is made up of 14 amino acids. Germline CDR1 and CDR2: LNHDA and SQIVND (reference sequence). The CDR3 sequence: CASKGLQAQETQYF. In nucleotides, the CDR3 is TGTGCCAGTAAGGGACTTCAGGCTCAAGAGACCCAGTACTTC.

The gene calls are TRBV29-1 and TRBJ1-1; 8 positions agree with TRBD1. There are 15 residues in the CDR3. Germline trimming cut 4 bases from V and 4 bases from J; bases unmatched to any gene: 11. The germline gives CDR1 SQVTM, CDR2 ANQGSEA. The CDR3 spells CSVGGGRGLSTEAFF. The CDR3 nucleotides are TGCAGCGTTGGGGGGGGCAGGGGGCTCTCCACTGAAGCTTTCTTT.

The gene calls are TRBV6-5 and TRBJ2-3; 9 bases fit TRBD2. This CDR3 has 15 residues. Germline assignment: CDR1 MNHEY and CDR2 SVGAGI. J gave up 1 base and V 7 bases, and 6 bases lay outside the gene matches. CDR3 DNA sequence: TGTGCCAGCAAAATAGCGGGGGCGGGCACAGATACGCAGTATTTT. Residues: CASKIAGAGTDTQYF.

As DNA, the CDR3 is TGTGCCAGCAGCCACGTACGGGCCGGTACCTTAAACACCGGGGAGCTGTTTTTT. Residues: CASSHVRAGTLNTGELFF. The chain has TRBV3-1 (or the pseudogene TRBV3-2) and TRBJ2-2; no definite D call. CDR1 and CDR2 from the germline V gene are LGHDT and YNNKEL (reference sequence). CDR3 length: 18 residues. V lost 3 bases and J lost 2, with 19 bases in between.

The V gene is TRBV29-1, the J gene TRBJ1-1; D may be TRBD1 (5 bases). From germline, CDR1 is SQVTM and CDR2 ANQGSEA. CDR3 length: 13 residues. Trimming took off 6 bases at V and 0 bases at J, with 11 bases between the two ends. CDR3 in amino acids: CSVIRAMNTEAFF. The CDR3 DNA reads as TGCAGCGTCATCAGGGCTATGAACACTGAAGCTTTCTTT.

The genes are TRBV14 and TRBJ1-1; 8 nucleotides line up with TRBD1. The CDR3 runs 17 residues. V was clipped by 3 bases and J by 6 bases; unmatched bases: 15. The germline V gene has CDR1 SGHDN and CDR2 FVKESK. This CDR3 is CASSHERTGKVVAEAFF. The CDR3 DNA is TGTGCCAGCAGCCACGAAAGGACAGGGAAGGTGGTCGCTGAAGCTTTCTTT.

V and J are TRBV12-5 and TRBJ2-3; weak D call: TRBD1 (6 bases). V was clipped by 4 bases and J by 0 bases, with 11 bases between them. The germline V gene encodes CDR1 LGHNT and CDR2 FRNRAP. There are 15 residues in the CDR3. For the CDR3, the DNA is TGTGCTAGTGGTTCTACAGGGAGCAGCACAGATACGCAGTATTTT. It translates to CASGSTGSSTDTQYF.

The CDR3 region is CASSQGLTLNNEQFF. CDR3 DNA sequence: TGCGCCAGCAGCCAAGGACTGACGCTGAACAATGAGCAGTTCTTC. The chain uses TRBV4-3 and TRBJ2-1; D remains unclear. The germline V and J ends were trimmed by 1 base and 5 bases, with 12 bases remaining between them. Germline values: CDR1 LGHNA, CDR2 YSLEER. The CDR3 totals 15 residues.

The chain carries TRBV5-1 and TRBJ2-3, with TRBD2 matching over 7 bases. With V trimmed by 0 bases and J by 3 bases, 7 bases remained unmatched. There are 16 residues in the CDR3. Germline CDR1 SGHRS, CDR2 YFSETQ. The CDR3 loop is CASSLEGGRSTDTQYF. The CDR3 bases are TGCGCCAGCAGCTTGGAGGGAGGGCGGAGTACAGATACGCAGTATTTT.

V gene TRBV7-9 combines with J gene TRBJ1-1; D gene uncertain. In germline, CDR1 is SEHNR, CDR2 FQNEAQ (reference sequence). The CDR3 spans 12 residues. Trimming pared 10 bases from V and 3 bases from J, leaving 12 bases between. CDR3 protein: CAIRLVDTEAFF. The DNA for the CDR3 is TGTGCCATCCGATTAGTAGACACTGAAGCTTTCTTT.

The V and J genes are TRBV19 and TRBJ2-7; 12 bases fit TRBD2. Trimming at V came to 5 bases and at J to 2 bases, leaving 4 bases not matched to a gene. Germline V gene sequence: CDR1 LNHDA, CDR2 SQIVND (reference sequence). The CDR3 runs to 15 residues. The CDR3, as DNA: TGTGCCAGTAGTCTCGGACTAGCGGGAACCTACGAGCAGTACTTC. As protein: CASSLGLAGTYEQYF.

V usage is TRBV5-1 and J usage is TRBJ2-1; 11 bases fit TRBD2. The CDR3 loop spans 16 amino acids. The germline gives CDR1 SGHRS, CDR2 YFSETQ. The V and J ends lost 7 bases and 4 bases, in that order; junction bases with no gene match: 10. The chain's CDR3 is CASVAGGPAEYNEQFF. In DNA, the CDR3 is TGCGCCAGCGTAGCGGGAGGGCCCGCAGAGTACAATGAGCAGTTCTTC.

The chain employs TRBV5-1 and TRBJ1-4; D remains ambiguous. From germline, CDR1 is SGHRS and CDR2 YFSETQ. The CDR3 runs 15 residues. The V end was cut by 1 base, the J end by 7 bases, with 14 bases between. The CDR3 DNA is TGCGCCAGCAGCTTGCGATGGGGAGTGAGTGAAAAACTGTTTTTT. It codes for CASSLRWGVSEKLFF.